A selection of T cell receptor beta chains follows, all from one sample in a study of immune evolution from preneoplasia to lung adenocarcinoma. Libraries were prepared by immunoSEQ multiplex PCR; TCRdb keeps only in-frame clonotypes and omits some of them. The repertoire consists of tens of thousands of clones, with roughly 80% occurring once and the leading ten covering about 4.3%. Sequenced: FFPE invasive lung adenocarcinoma tissue. Receptors originate from a person aged 55 to 75 with lung adenocarcinoma. Both conserved end residues are part of each CDR3. D genes are given only for firm matches. Rows may omit the clone size; those that give it use once, few, many or a size class.

>TRBV19|TRBJ1-4|TRBD1|NA
TGTGCCAGTAGCTGGACAGGGACTAATGAAAAACTGTTTTTT
CASSWTGTNEKLFF
>TRBV5-1|TRBJ1-2|TRBD1|NA
TGCGCCAGCAGCCTATCCCGGGACAGTGGCTACACCTTC
CASSLSRDSGYTF
>TRBV15|TRBJ2-1|TRBD2|few
TGTGCCACCAGCAAAGGGGAGGGGTTGTACAATGAGCAGTTCTTC
CATSKGEGLYNEQFF
>TRBV19|TRBJ1-1|NA|NA
TGTGCCAGTAGTATAGTTTCAAGCAGGAGGGAAGCTTTCTTT
CASSIVSSRREAFF
>TRBV7-8|TRBJ2-7|NA|NA
TGTGCCAGCAGCTTAAGTTGGAGCTCCTACGAGCAGTACTTC
CASSLSWSSYEQYF
>TRBV6-1|TRBJ2-5|NA|NA
TGTGCCAGCACCCCCTTTCGGGGAGAGACCCAGTACTTC
CASTPFRGETQYF
>TRBV19|TRBJ2-1|TRBD2|NA
TGTGCCAGTAGTATAGGACTAGCGGGAGGTTCTGAGCAGTTCTTC
CASSIGLAGGSEQFF
>TRBV7-5|TRBJ2-1|NA|NA
TGTGCCAGAAGCTTGGGACTAGCGGGAGACGGAGAGCAGTTCTTC
CARSLGLAGDGEQFF
>TRBV5-5|TRBJ1-1|NA|NA
TGTGCCAGCAGCTTGTCGAGTAACACTGAAGCTTTCTTT
CASSLSSNTEAFF
>TRBV5-6|TRBJ2-3|TRBD2|NA
TGTGCCAGCGGTCGGGAGCGGGAGCGTTCCACAGATACGCAGTATTTT
CASGRERERSTDTQYF
>TRBV27|TRBJ1-1|TRBD1|once
TGTGCCAGCAGTAAGGGACAGGGGGCCTTGAACACTGAAGCTTTCTTT
CASSKGQGALNTEAFF
>TRBV7-9|TRBJ2-7|TRBD1|few
TGTGCCAGCAGCTACGACAGGGCCTACGAGCAGTACTTC
CASSYDRAYEQYF
>TRBV7-9|TRBJ2-3|NA|NA
TGTGCCAGCAGCTTAGTTGTTCAGAGCACAGATACGCAGTATTTT
CASSLVVQSTDTQYF
>TRBV11-2|TRBJ2-2|TRBD2|NA
TGTGCCAGCAGCTTCACTAGCGGGGGCGGCGCCGGGGAGCTGTTTTTT
CASSFTSGGGAGELFF
>TRBV6-5|TRBJ1-2|NA|few
TGTGCCAGCAGTTACTCGCCCACCTATGGCTACACCTTC
CASSYSPTYGYTF
>TRBV7-2|TRBJ2-1|NA|NA
TGTGCCAGCAGTCGCCGACAACCCAATGAGCAGTTCTTC
CASSRRQPNEQFF